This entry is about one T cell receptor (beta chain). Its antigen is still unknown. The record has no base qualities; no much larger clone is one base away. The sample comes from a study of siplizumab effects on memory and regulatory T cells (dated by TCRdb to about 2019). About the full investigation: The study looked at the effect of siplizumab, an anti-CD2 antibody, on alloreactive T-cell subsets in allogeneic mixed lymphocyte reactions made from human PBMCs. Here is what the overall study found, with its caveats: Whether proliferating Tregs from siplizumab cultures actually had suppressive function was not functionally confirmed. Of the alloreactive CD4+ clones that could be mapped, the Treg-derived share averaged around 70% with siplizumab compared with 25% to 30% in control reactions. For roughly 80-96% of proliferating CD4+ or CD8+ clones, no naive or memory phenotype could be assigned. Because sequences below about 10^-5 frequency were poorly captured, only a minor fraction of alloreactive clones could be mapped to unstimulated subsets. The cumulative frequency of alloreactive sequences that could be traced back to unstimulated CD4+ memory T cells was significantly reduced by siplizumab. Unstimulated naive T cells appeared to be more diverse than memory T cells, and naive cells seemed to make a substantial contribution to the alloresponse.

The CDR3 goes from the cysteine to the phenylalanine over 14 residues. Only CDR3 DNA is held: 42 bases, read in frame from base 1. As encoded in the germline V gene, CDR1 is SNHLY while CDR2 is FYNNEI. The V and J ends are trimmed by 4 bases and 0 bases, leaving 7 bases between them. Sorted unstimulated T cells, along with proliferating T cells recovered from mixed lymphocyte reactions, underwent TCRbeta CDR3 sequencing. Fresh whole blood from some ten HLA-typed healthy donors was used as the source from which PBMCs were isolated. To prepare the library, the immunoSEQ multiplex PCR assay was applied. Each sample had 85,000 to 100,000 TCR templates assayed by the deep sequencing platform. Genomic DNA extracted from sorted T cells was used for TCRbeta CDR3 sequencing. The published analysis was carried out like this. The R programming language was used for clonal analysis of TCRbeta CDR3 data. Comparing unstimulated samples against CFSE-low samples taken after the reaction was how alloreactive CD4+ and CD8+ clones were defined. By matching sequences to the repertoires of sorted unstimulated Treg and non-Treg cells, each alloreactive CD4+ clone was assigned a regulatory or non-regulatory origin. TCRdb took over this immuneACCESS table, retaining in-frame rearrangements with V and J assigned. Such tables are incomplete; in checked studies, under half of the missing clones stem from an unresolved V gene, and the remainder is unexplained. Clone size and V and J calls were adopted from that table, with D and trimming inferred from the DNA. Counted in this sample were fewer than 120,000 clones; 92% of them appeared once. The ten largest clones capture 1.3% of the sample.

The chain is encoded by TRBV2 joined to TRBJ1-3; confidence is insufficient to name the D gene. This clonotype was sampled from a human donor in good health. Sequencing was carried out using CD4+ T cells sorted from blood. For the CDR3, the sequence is CASSVSGSGNTIYF. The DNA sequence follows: TGTGCCAGCAGTGTGTCGGGCTCTGGAAACACCATATATTTT.